The source of this TCR beta chain is a study of blood T cell repertoires in COVID-19. In the original workflow: The authors estimated nucleated cell counts from reference gene primer amplification. Repertoires were generated with immunoSEQ multiplex PCR, while TCRdb's copy carries only in-frame clones and drops some. V and J calls and clone size are those listed in that table; D and trimming were worked out from the DNA. Of 150,000 to 160,000 clones listed, 75% to 85% were seen once; the top ten hold roughly 12%. This CDR3 is built from 11 residues. Between the trimmed V and J ends, which lost 6 bases and 4 bases, there was a span of 7 bases. Germline V gene lookup returns CDR1 SQVTM and CDR2 ANQGSEA.

The sequenced material came from peripheral blood. The TCR originated in a woman aged 60-75 years with COVID-19, enrolled during active disease. The V gene is TRBV29-1, the J gene TRBJ1-3; D perhaps matches TRBD1 (5 bases). The CDR3 coding sequence is TGCAGCGTGAGACAGGGAAACACCATATATTTT. It codes for CSVRQGNTIYF.